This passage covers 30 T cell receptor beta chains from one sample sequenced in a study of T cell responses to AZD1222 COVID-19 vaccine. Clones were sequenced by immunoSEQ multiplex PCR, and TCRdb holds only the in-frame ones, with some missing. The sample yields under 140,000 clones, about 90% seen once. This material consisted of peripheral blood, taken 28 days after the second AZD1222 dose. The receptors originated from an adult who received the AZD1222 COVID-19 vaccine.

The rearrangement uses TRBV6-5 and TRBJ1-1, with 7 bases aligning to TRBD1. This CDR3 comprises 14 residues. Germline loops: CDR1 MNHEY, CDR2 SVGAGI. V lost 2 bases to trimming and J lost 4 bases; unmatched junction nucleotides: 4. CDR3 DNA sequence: TGTGCCAGCAGTTACCCGACAGGGATCACTGAAGCTTTCTTT. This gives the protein CASSYPTGITEAFF.

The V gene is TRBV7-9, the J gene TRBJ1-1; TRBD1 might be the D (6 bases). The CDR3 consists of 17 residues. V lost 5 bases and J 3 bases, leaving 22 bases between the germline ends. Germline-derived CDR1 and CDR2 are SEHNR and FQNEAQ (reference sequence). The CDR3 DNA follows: TGTGCCAGCAGCCACCATAGGGCAGGGGATAGTGACACTGAAGCTTTCTTT. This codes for CASSHHRAGDSDTEAFF.

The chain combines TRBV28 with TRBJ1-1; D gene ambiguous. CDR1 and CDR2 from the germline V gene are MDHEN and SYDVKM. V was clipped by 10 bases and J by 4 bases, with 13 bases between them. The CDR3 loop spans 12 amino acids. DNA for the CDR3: TGTGCCACCGCGCTGGAGGGCACTGAAGCTTTCTTT. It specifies CATALEGTEAFF.

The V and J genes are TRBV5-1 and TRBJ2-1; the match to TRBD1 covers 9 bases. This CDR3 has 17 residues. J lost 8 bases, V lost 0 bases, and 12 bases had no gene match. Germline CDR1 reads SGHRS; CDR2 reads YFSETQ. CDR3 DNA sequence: TGCGCCAGCAGCTTGGGCGTAGGGGGACAGGGAGGGGATGAGCAGTTCTTC. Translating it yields CASSLGVGGQGGDEQFF.

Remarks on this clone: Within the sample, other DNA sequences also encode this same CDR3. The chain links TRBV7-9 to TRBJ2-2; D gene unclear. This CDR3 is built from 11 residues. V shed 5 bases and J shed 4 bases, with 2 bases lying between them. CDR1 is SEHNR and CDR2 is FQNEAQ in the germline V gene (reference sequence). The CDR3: CASSLTGELFF. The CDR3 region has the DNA TGTGCCAGCAGCCTCACCGGGGAGCTGTTTTTT.

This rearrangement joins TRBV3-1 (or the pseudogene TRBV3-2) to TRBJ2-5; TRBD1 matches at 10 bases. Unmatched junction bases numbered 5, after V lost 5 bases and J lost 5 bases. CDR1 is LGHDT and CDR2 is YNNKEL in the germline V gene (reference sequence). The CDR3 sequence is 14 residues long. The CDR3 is CASSGQGGMETQYF. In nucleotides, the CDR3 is TGTGCCAGCAGCGGACAGGGGGGGATGGAGACCCAGTACTTC.

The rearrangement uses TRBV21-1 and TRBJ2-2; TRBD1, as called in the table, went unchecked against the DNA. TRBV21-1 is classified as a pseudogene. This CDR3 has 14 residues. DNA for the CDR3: TGTGCCAGCAGCACGACAGGGTACACCGGGGAGCTGTTTTTT. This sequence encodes CASSTTGYTGELFF.

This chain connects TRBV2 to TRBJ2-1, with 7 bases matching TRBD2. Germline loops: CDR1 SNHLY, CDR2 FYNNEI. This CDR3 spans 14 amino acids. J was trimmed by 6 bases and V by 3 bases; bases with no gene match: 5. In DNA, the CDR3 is TGTGCCAGCAGTGAGCTAGCGGAGGCCAATGAGCAGTTCTTC. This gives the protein CASSELAEANEQFF. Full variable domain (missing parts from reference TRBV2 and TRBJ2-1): EPEVTQTPSHQVTQMGQEVILRCVPISNHLYFYWYRQILGQKVEFLVSFYNNEISEKSEIFDDQFSVERPDGSNFTLKIRSTKLEDSAMYFCASSELAEANEQFFGPGTRLTVL.

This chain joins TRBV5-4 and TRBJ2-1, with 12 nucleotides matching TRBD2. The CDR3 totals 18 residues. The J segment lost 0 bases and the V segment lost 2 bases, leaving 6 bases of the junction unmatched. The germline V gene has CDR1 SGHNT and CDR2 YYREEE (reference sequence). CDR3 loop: CASSFELAGGSSYNEQFF. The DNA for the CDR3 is TGTGCCAGCAGCTTTGAACTAGCGGGGGGAAGCTCCTACAATGAGCAGTTCTTC.

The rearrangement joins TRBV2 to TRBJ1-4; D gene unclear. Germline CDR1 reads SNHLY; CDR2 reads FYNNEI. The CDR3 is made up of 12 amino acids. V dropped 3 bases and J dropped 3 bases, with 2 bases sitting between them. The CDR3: CASSDANEKLFF. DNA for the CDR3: TGTGCCAGCAGTGACGCTAATGAAAAACTGTTTTTT.

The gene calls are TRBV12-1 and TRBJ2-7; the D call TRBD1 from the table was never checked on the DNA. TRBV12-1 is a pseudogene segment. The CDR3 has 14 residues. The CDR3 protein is CASSPLGQTYEQYF. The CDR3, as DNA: TGTGCCAGCAGCCCCCTAGGACAGACCTACGAGCAGTACTTC.

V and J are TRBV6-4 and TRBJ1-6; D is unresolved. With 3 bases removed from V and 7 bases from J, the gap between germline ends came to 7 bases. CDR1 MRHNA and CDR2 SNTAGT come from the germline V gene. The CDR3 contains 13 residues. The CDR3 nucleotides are TGTGCCAGCAGTGAAGTAGGGAATTCACCCCTCCACTTT. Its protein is CASSEVGNSPLHF.

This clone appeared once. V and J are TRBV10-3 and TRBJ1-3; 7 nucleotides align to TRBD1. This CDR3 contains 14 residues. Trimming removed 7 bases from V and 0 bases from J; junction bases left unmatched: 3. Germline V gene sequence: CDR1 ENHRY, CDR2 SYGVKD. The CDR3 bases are TGTGCCATCACTAGGGACAGCTCTGGAAACACCATATATTTT. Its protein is CAITRDSSGNTIYF.

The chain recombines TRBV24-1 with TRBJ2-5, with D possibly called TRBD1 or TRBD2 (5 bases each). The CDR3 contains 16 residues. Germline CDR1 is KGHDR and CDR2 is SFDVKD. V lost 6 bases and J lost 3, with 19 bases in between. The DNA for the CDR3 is TGTGCCACCAGTTCACCCCGGGCCGGGGCGGAAGAGACCCAGTACTTC. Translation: CATSSPRAGAEETQYF.

The CDR3 sequence is CASSGGQNLNYGYTF. The CDR3 nucleotides read TGTGCCAGCAGCGGAGGACAGAACCTTAACTATGGCTACACCTTC. The rearrangement uses TRBV28 and TRBJ1-2, with a possible D match to TRBD1 (6 bases). Per the germline V gene, CDR1 is MDHEN and CDR2 is SYDVKM. The CDR3 runs 15 residues. The V end lost 6 bases, the J end lost 1 base, and 15 bases lay between the germline ends.

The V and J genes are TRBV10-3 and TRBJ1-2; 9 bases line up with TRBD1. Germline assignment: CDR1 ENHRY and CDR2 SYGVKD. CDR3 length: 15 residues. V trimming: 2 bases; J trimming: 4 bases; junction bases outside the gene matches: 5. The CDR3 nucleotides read TGTGCCATCAGTGAGGAGGACAGGGGATCCTATGGCTACACCTTC. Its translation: CAISEEDRGSYGYTF.

CDR3 sequence (DNA): TGTGCCAGCAGTTCCGTCCGAGGCGGGTTCAATCAGCCCCAGCATTTT. It codes for CASSSVRGGFNQPQHF. This chain links TRBV27 with TRBJ1-5; D not resolved. Looked up from germline, CDR1 is MNHEY and CDR2 is SMNVEV (reference sequence). Trimming removed 4 bases from V and 3 bases from J, with 16 bases in between. The CDR3 consists of 16 residues.

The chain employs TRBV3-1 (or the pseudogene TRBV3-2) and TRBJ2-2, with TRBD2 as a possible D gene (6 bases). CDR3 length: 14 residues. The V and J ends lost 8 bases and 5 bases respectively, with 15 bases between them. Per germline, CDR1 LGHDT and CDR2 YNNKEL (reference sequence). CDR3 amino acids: CASGVGSETGELFF. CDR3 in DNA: TGTGCCAGCGGGGTCGGGAGTGAAACCGGGGAGCTGTTTTTT.

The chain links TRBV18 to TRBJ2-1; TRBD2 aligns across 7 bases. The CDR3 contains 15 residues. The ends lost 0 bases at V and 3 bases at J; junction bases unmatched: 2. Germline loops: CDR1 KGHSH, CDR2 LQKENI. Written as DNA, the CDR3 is TGTGCCAGCTCACCACCGGGGGGGTTCTACAATGAGCAGTTCTTC. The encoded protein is CASSPPGGFYNEQFF.

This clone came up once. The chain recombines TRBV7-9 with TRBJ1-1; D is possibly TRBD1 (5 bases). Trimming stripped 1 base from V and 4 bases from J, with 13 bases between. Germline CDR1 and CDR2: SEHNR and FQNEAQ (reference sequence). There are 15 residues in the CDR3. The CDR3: CASSLGSQGVTEAFF. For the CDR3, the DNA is TGTGCCAGCAGCTTAGGTTCGCAGGGAGTCACTGAAGCTTTCTTT.

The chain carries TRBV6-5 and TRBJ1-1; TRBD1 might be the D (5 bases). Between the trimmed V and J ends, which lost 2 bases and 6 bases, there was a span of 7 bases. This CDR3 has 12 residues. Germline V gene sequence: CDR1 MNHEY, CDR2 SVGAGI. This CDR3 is CASSYRGAEAFF. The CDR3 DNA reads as TGTGCCAGCAGTTACCGGGGGGCTGAAGCTTTCTTT.

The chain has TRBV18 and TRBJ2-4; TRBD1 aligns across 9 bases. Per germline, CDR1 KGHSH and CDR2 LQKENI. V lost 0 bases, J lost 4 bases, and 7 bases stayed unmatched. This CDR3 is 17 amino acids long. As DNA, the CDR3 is TGTGCCAGCTCACCACCGCGACAGGGGGGGGTGAAAAACATTCAGTACTTC. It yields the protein CASSPPRQGGVKNIQYF.

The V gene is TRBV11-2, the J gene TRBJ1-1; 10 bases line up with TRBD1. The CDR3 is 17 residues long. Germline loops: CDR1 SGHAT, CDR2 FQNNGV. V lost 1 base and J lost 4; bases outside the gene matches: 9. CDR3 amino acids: CASSLGTTTGGFTEAFF. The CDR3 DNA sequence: TGTGCCAGCAGCTTAGGGACTACGACAGGGGGCTTCACTGAAGCTTTCTTT.

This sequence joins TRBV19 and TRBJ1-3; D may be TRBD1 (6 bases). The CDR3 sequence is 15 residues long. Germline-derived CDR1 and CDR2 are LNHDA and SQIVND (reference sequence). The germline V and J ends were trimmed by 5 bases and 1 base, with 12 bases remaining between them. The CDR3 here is CASSPQGGSGNTIYF. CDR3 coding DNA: TGTGCCAGTAGTCCACAGGGCGGATCTGGAAACACCATATATTTT.

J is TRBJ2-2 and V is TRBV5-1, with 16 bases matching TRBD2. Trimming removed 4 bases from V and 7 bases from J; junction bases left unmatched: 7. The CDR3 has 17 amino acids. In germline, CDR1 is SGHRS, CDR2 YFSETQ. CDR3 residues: CASSPGLAGGIRGELFF. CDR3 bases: TGCGCCAGCAGCCCGGGACTAGCGGGGGGGATTCGCGGGGAGCTGTTTTTT.

CDR3 DNA: TGTGCCAGCAGTTACTCGTCCCAGAGCTCCTACAATGAGCAGTTCTTC. Its protein is CASSYSSQSSYNEQFF. This chain links TRBV6-5 with TRBJ2-1, with D uncertain. In germline, CDR1 is MNHEY, CDR2 SVGAGI. This CDR3 region has 16 residues. The germline V and J ends were trimmed by 0 bases and 0 bases, with 9 bases remaining between them.

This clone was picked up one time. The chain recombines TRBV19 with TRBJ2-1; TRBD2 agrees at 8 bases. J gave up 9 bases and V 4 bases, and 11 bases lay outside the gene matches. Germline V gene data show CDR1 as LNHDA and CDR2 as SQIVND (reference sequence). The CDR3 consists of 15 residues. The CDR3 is CASSKEREYLVEQFF. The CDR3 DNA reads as TGTGCCAGTAGTAAAGAGCGGGAGTATCTGGTTGAGCAGTTCTTC.

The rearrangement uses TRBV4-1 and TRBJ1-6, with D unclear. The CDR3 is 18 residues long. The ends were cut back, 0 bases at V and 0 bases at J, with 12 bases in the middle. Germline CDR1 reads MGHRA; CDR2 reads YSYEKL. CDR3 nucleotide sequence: TGCGCCAGCAGCCAAGAACCGGGGTCTAGCTCCTATAATTCACCCCTCCACTTT. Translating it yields CASSQEPGSSSYNSPLHF.

This CDR3 reads CASSQDGALGEQYF. DNA of the CDR3: TGTGCCAGCAGCCAAGACGGGGCTTTGGGGGAGCAGTACTTC. The chain recombines TRBV11-3 with TRBJ2-7, with D perhaps TRBD1 or TRBD2 (5 bases each). The CDR3 has 14 residues. Germline lookup yields CDR1 SGHNT and CDR2 YENEEA. The V end lost 5 bases, the J end lost 7 bases, and 18 bases lay between the germline ends.

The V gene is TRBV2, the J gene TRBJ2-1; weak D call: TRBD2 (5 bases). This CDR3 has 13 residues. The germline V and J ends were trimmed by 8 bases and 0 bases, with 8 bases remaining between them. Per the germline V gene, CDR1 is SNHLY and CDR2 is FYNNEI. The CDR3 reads CASLRDSYNEQFF. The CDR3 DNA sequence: TGTGCCAGCTTACGGGACTCCTACAATGAGCAGTTCTTC. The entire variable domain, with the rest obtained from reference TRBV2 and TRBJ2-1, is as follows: EPEVTQTPSHQVTQMGQEVILRCVPISNHLYFYWYRQILGQKVEFLVSFYNNEISEKSEIFDDQFSVERPDGSNFTLKIRSTKLEDSAMYFCASLRDSYNEQFFGPGTRLTVL.